These 26 T cell receptor beta chains share one sample of origin, sequenced in a study of T cells in Graves' hyperthyroidism and ophthalmopathy. RNA transcripts yielded amplified TCR beta CDR3 regions. The HTBI primer set drove a first-round RT-PCR of the TCR CDR3. TCRdb ran MiXCR on the multiplex PCR reads and lists one entry per CDR3 protein. The table has some 360,000 distinct CDR3 sequences, about 15% seen once. Sequencing was performed on blood. All receptors come from a woman aged 55-69 years with Graves' hyperthyroidism.

This clonotype was observed at least ten times. The chain combines TRBV7-9 with TRBJ2-2, with D unclear. This CDR3 is 13 amino acids long. Trimming took off 7 bases at V and 2 bases at J, with 8 bases between the two ends. From germline, CDR1 is SEHNR and CDR2 FQNEAQ (reference sequence). The CDR3 reads CASIDVNTGELFF. The CDR3 DNA reads as TGTGCCAGCATCGACGTTAACACCGGGGAGCTGTTTTTT.

V and J are TRBV27 and TRBJ1-5; D gene ambiguous. V was trimmed by 3 bases and J by 6 bases, leaving 6 bases between them. Germline V gene lookup returns CDR1 MNHEY and CDR2 SMNVEV (reference sequence). The CDR3 sequence is 12 residues long. The CDR3: CASSFPVQPQHF. DNA for the CDR3: TGTGCCAGCAGTTTTCCGGTTCAGCCCCAGCATTTT.

The sample holds a few counts of this clonotype. The J gene is TRBJ2-5, the V gene TRBV5-1; 8 bases match TRBD1. The CDR3 is 16 amino acids. V was clipped by 3 bases and J by 4 bases; unmatched bases: 11. Looked up from germline, CDR1 is SGHRS and CDR2 is YFSETQ. This CDR3 reads CASSWGAGGAGETQYF. The CDR3 nucleotides are TGCGCCAGCAGCTGGGGGGCAGGGGGCGCGGGAGAGACCCAGTACTTC.

The sample holds many counts of this clonotype. The chain carries TRBV20-1 and TRBJ2-3; 11 nucleotides agree with TRBD1. CDR1 and CDR2 (germline): DFQATT, SNEGSKA (reference sequence). The CDR3 is made up of 16 amino acids. The V and J ends lost 5 bases and 6 bases, in that order; junction bases with no gene match: 13. The CDR3 DNA sequence: TGCAGTGCTGACCGGGGGGACAGGGGGGGGGAGGATACGCAGTATTTT. This translates into CSADRGDRGGEDTQYF.

Note on this clonotype: A much larger clone is a single base away; this may be a read error. The chain recombines TRBV28 with TRBJ2-1, with a tentative D call TRBD1 (7 bases). Germline V gene data show CDR1 as MDHEN and CDR2 as SYDVKM. There are 15 residues in the CDR3. The V end lost 4 bases, the J end lost 5 bases, and 15 bases lay between the germline ends. The CDR3 sequence: CASSSGGTAHNEQFF. The DNA of the CDR3 is TGTGCCAGCAGTTCCGGCGGGACAGCACACAATGAGCAGTTCTTC.

This clonotype came up a few times. This chain links TRBV10-3 with TRBJ2-3; the match to TRBD2 covers 11 bases. The trim removed 3 bases at V and 3 bases at J, leaving 8 bases unmatched. CDR3 length: 17 amino acids. Germline V gene lookup returns CDR1 ENHRY and CDR2 SYGVKD. CDR3 residues: CAISETSGSILTDTQYF. The CDR3 DNA sequence: TGTGCCATCAGTGAAACTAGCGGGAGTATCTTGACAGATACGCAGTATTTT.

The chain combines TRBV2 with TRBJ2-1; D gene unclear. This CDR3 is built from 11 residues. Germline values: CDR1 SNHLY, CDR2 FYNNEI. V was trimmed by 3 bases and J by 15 bases, leaving 12 bases between them. The CDR3 sequence is CASSEEGTRFF. The CDR3 DNA reads as TGTGCCAGCAGTGAGGAAGGAACTCGGTTCTTC.

The sample holds one count of this clonotype. CDR3 DNA sequence: TGTGCCAGTAATAGGCCCGACTCTGGGGCCAACGTCCTGACTTTC. Translated: CASNRPDSGANVLTF. This sequence joins TRBV19 and TRBJ2-6; D gene uncertain. V was cut by 7 bases and J by 0 bases, with 10 bases left in between. There are 15 residues in the CDR3. The germline gives CDR1 LNHDA, CDR2 SQIVND (reference sequence).

V usage is TRBV5-4 and J usage is TRBJ2-1, with 7 bases identical to TRBD2. The trim removed 3 bases at V and 7 bases at J, leaving 1 base unmatched. CDR1 and CDR2 (germline): SGHNT, YYREEE (reference sequence). CDR3 length: 12 residues. The CDR3 bases are TGTGCCAGCAGCTGGACTAGTAATGAGCAGTTCTTC. Its translation: CASSWTSNEQFF.

In this sample, this clonotype turned up many times. V usage is TRBV15 and J usage is TRBJ2-3; possible D gene TRBD2, 5 bases. Germline-derived CDR1 and CDR2 are LNHNV and YYDKDF (reference sequence). The CDR3 contains 15 residues. Between the trimmed V and J ends, which lost 2 bases and 3 bases, there was a span of 12 bases. The CDR3 region is CATSRMLRRTDTQYF. CDR3 sequence (DNA): TGTGCCACCAGCAGAATGCTCCGGAGGACAGATACGCAGTATTTT.

The chain has TRBV20-1 and TRBJ2-6; unclear D gene. The germline CDR1 and CDR2 sequences are DFQATT and SNEGSKA (reference sequence). V lost 3 bases to trimming and J lost 0 bases, with 6 bases between them. This CDR3 spans 14 amino acids. CDR3 sequence reads: CSASPSSGANVLTF. As DNA, the CDR3 is TGCAGTGCTAGCCCTAGCTCTGGGGCCAACGTCCTGACTTTC.

This clonotype has ten or more counts. The chain recombines TRBV5-8 with TRBJ2-3; possibly TRBD2 for D (6 bases). Germline V lookup: CDR1 SGHTS, CDR2 YDEGEE. V was clipped by 4 bases and J by 4 bases, with 22 bases between them. The CDR3 has 17 residues. The CDR3: CASSPTSTSPSADTQYF. In DNA, the CDR3 is TGTGCCAGCAGCCCGACCTCGACTAGTCCGTCGGCAGATACGCAGTATTTT.

V is TRBV19 and J is TRBJ2-2; 8 bases map to TRBD1. The germline gives CDR1 LNHDA, CDR2 SQIVND (reference sequence). This CDR3 comprises 14 residues. V was pared by 8 bases and J by 4 bases, with 6 bases of the junction left unmatched. CDR3 protein: CASDRTGSTGELFF. DNA of the CDR3: TGTGCCAGTGACCGGACAGGGTCCACCGGGGAGCTGTTTTTT.

This clonotype has only a few counts. The chain uses TRBV6-1 and TRBJ2-7; 11 bases match TRBD2. Germline V gene sequence: CDR1 MNHNS, CDR2 SASEGT. V was clipped by 6 bases and J by 1 base; unmatched bases: 8. This CDR3 spans 16 amino acids. The CDR3: CASRRNSGRVSYEQYF. The CDR3 DNA sequence: TGTGCCAGCAGGAGAAATAGCGGGAGGGTATCCTACGAGCAGTACTTC.

V and J are TRBV29-1 and TRBJ1-2, with 10 bases that match TRBD1. In germline, CDR1 is SQVTM, CDR2 ANQGSEA. The V segment lost 4 bases and the J segment 8 bases; nucleotides outside the gene matches: 7. The CDR3 covers 13 residues. The DNA for the CDR3 is TGCAGCGTTGGGGGACAGGGGATAGGAGGCTACACCTTC. Encoded protein: CSVGGQGIGGYTF.

The genes are TRBV15 and TRBJ2-5; D gene ambiguous. V dropped 1 base and J dropped 5 bases, with 14 bases sitting between them. This CDR3 has 15 amino acids. From germline, CDR1 is LNHNV and CDR2 YYDKDF (reference sequence). CDR3 loop: CATSRVKGLSETQYF. The CDR3 DNA is TGTGCCACCAGCAGAGTGAAGGGATTGAGCGAGACCCAGTACTTC.

The rearrangement uses TRBV6-5 and TRBJ2-1; the D gene could be TRBD1 or TRBD2 (5 bases each). Germline V gives CDR1 MNHEY, CDR2 SVGAGI. This CDR3 contains 14 residues. V was cut by 2 bases and J by 13 bases, with 18 bases left in between. The CDR3 DNA reads TGTGCCAGCAGTTACGGCAATTCCGGGACCACCCAGTTCTTC. Amino acid sequence: CASSYGNSGTTQFF.

This clonotype has at least ten counts. The J gene is TRBJ2-7, the V gene TRBV20-1; a possible D gene is TRBD2 (6 bases). The CDR3 runs 14 residues. V was pared by 0 bases and J by 2 bases, with 11 bases between. The germline CDR1 and CDR2 sequences are DFQATT and SNEGSKA (reference sequence). This CDR3 reads CSARDSGTPYEQYF. CDR3 bases: TGCAGTGCTAGAGATTCAGGGACTCCCTACGAGCAGTACTTC.

The V gene is TRBV6-1, the J gene TRBJ2-3; TRBD1 might be the D (5 bases). Trimming took off 2 bases at V and 0 bases at J, with 12 bases between the two ends. This CDR3 has 16 amino acids. Germline assignment: CDR1 MNHNS and CDR2 SASEGT. CDR3 nucleotides: TGTGCCAGCAGTGAATCGTGGGGCTCTAGCACAGATACGCAGTATTTT. This encodes CASSESWGSSTDTQYF.

Here the CDR3 DNA reads TGTGCCAGCAGCGCCCGGACTAGCGGGAGCGAGACCCAGTACTTC. Translated: CASSARTSGSETQYF. The chain uses TRBV9 and TRBJ2-5, with 13 bases that match TRBD2. There are 15 residues in the CDR3. Germline-derived CDR1 and CDR2 are SGDLS and YYNGEE. The V and J ends lost 3 bases and 5 bases, in that order; junction bases with no gene match: 4.

This clonotype appeared a few times. The chain links TRBV24-1 to TRBJ2-5, with 8 bases identical to TRBD1. In germline, CDR1 is KGHDR, CDR2 SFDVKD. The CDR3 consists of 13 residues. V lost 9 bases to trimming and J lost 5 bases; unmatched junction nucleotides: 7. CDR3 sequence: CATETGEGETQYF. CDR3 in DNA: TGTGCCACCGAGACAGGGGAAGGGGAGACCCAGTACTTC.

This chain links TRBV28 with TRBJ2-5, with D tentatively TRBD1 or TRBD2 (5 bases each). V lost 6 bases and J lost 4, with 15 bases in between. Germline CDR1 reads MDHEN; CDR2 reads SYDVKM. The CDR3 consists of 14 residues. The CDR3 nucleotides are TGTGCCAGCAGCCCTCACCGTGGGGGAGAGACCCAGTACTTC. Translating it yields CASSPHRGGETQYF. Drawing the rest from reference TRBV28 and TRBJ2-5, the complete variable domain is DVKVTQSSRYLVKRTGEKVFLECVQDMDHENMFWYRQDPGLGLRLIYFSYDVKMKEKGDIPEGYSVSREKKERFSLILESASTNQTSMYLCASSPHRGGETQYFGPGTRLLVL.

Many counts were recorded for this clonotype. The chain employs TRBV6-1 and TRBJ1-2; D possibly corresponds to TRBD1 (5 bases). V was clipped by 6 bases and J by 7 bases, with 15 bases between them. The CDR3 contains 13 residues. Germline CDR1 is MNHNS and CDR2 is SASEGT. The CDR3 loop is CASRPAGAPGYTF. CDR3 DNA sequence: TGTGCCAGCAGGCCTGCTGGGGCTCCTGGCTACACCTTC.

This clonotype was detected ten times or more. The chain has TRBV10-3 and TRBJ2-7; 7 bases are shared with TRBD2. The ends lost 2 bases at V and 2 bases at J; junction bases unmatched: 6. This CDR3 comprises 15 residues. Germline V gene data show CDR1 as ENHRY and CDR2 as SYGVKD. CDR3 loop: CAISEPGLTPYEQYF. The CDR3 DNA is TGTGCCATCAGTGAGCCGGGACTAACCCCCTACGAGCAGTACTTC.

Concerning this clonotype: A single base separates this from a much larger clone, so it may be a read error. The rearrangement uses TRBV7-2 and TRBJ2-3; 9 bases fit TRBD1. This CDR3 contains 15 residues. V was clipped by 1 base and J by 3 bases; unmatched bases: 2. Germline values: CDR1 SGHTA, CDR2 FQGNSA. This CDR3 is CASSLGTGETDTQYF. In nucleotides, the CDR3 is TGTGCCAGCAGCTTAGGGACAGGGGAAACAGATACGCAGTATTTT.

This clonotype was seen repeatedly, ten times or more. This chain joins TRBV7-9 and TRBJ2-7, with D possibly matching TRBD1 (7 bases). Per the germline V gene, CDR1 is SEHNR and CDR2 is FQNEAQ (reference sequence). This CDR3 comprises 14 residues. V lost 4 bases and J lost 7, with 17 bases in between. The CDR3 spells CASSSGGRQTEQYF. CDR3 DNA: TGTGCCAGCAGCTCAGGGGGGAGGCAGACGGAGCAGTACTTC.